This TCR beta chain was retrieved from a study of cytomegalovirus exposure and HLA in healthy donors. Study in general: The same platform used for the 500 to 850 first-cohort repertoires was also used for the approximately 120 validation repertoires, as a later analysis reported. Findings and limits, study-wide: In vitro work confirmed that a few CMV-associated chains recognize CMV antigens.

It was the 120-subject validation cohort, separate from the roughly 700-subject first cohort, to which the donors belonged. There are 16 residues in the CDR3. Germline CDR1 MRHNA, CDR2 SNTAGT. Germline trimming cut 5 bases from V and 4 bases from J; bases unmatched to any gene: 6. Clones were read by immunoSEQ multiplex PCR, and TCRdb kept only the in-frame ones, dropping some. The profile shows about 160,000 clones, roughly nine tenths of them singletons. As regards this clone: Its antigen is unidentified.

The source material was PBMCs. This chain links TRBV6-4 with TRBJ2-2, with TRBD2 matching 11 bases. This sequence was found in a woman under 40 in good health and CMV-seronegative. This CDR3 reads CASSPLAGGPTGELFF. Written as DNA, the CDR3 is TGTGCCAGCAGTCCTCTAGCGGGGGGTCCCACCGGGGAGCTGTTTTTT.